This is a list of T cell receptor beta chains from one sample in a study of T-cell reconstitution after alpha-beta-depleted transplantation in children. MiXCR was run by TCRdb on the PCR reads, yielding one entry per CDR3 protein. The table lists hundreds of thousands of distinct CDR3 sequences, roughly a tenth of them singletons. The sample in question was PBMCs from the stem cell graft donor, obtained from the stem cell graft. Every receptor here comes from a human donor who donated a stem cell graft to a child with acute lymphoblastic leukemia. The CDR3 runs from the conserved cysteine through the conserved F or W. D genes are given only for firm matches. Size is omitted from some rows. Given values are once, few, many or a class for expanded clones.

TRBD1	TRBJ2-7	TRBV7-2	many	TGTGCCAGCAGCCTGGACAGGGGCGGCTACGAGCAGTACTTC	CASSLDRGGYEQYF
.	TRBJ1-6	TRBV7-8	.	TGTGCCAGCAGCCCGACCGAAGTTGGAAATTCACCCCTCCACTTT	CASSPTEVGNSPLHF
.	TRBJ2-1	TRBV18	.	TGTGCCAGCTCACCGGACTTAGCAATGAGCAGCGGTCACTTCTTC	CASSPDLAMSSGHFF
.	TRBJ2-3	TRBV7-9	.	TGTGCCAGCAGCCCTGGCCGGGGAGCAGATACGCAGTATTTT	CASSPGRGADTQYF
.	TRBJ1-1	TRBV12-3/TRBV12-4	.	TGTGCCAGCAGATTCCCTTTTGGGAACACTGAAGCTTTCTTT	CASRFPFGNTEAFF
.	TRBJ2-7	TRBV6-1	few	TGTGCCAGCAGGAATAAATTCTCCTACGAGCAGTACTTC	CASRNKFSYEQYF
TRBD2	TRBJ2-3	TRBV24-1	many	TGTGCCACCAGTGATCCCGGGAGCGGGGGTAGCACAGATACGCAGTATTTT	CATSDPGSGGSTDTQYF
.	TRBJ2-5	TRBV5-1	many	TGCGCCAGCAGCGGCGGATACCAAGAGACCCAGTACTTC	CASSGGYQETQYF
.	TRBJ2-3	TRBV14	.	TGTGCCAGCAGCCAAGACCGGGACCTCATCACAGATACGCAGTATTTT	CASSQDRDLITDTQYF
TRBD2	TRBJ2-5	TRBV25-1	many	TGTGCCAGCAGTGAATTCAGCGGGAGTCGGCAAGAGACCCAGTACTTC	CASSEFSGSRQETQYF
TRBD1	TRBJ1-2	TRBV5-1	few	TGCGCCAGCAAGCTAAATGGACAGGGGGTATTCTATGGCTACACCTTC	CASKLNGQGVFYGYTF
.	TRBJ2-3	TRBV5-4	few	TGTGCCAGCAGCTTGGTCCTACAGCGCCCAGATACGCAGTATTTT	CASSLVLQRPDTQYF
TRBD2	TRBJ2-2	TRBV27	.	TGTGCCAGCAGTTTATTCCGCAGCGGGGGTATCAGCGGGGAGCTGTTTTTT	CASSLFRSGGISGELFF
.	TRBJ1-1	TRBV20-1	many	TGCAGTGCTTCACAGGTTGTTGGCACTGAAGCTTTCTTT	CSASQVVGTEAFF
.	TRBJ2-5	TRBV20-1	many	TGCAGTGCTTCACAAGAGACCCAGTACTTC	CSASQETQYF
.	TRBJ2-3	TRBV11-2	many	TGTGCCAGCTCGAAAGTTATGTTTGGAGATACGCAGTATTTT	CASSKVMFGDTQYF
.	TRBJ2-5	TRBV6-1	few	TGTGCCAGCAGTCCCCTGACAGGTCTGGTCCAAGAGACCCAGTACTTC	CASSPLTGLVQETQYF
TRBD2	TRBJ2-2	TRBV18	many	TGTGCCAGCTCACCACCTAGCGGGGGGAACACCGGGGAGCTGTTTTTT	CASSPPSGGNTGELFF
.	TRBJ1-1	TRBV5-1	many	TGCGCCAGCAGCTTGGGTACAGGGATTAGGACTGAAGCTTTCTTT	CASSLGTGIRTEAFF
TRBD1	TRBJ2-5	TRBV5-1	.	TGCGCCAGCAGCTCCCGACAGGGCGGAGAGACCCAGTACTTC	CASSSRQGGETQYF
.	TRBJ2-1	TRBV4-3	few	TGCGCCAGCAGTCGGTCGACAGGCCCACCGTACAATGAGCAGTTCTTC	CASSRSTGPPYNEQFF
.	TRBJ2-1	TRBV14	.	TGTGCCAGCAGCCAAGATTTGGCGAGTAAATACAATGAGCAGTTCTTC	CASSQDLASKYNEQFF
.	TRBJ1-2	TRBV10-3	few	TGTGCCATCAGTGACCCTAACAGGGTTGAAACTAACTATGGCTACACCTTC	CAISDPNRVETNYGYTF
TRBD1	TRBJ1-3	TRBV20-1	few	TGCAGTGCTAGCCCCGGGACAGACTCTGGAAACACCATATATTTT	CSASPGTDSGNTIYF
.	TRBJ2-7	TRBV7-9	.	TGTGCCAGCAGGATCTTACAGAGTGCGTACGAGCAGTACTTC	CASRILQSAYEQYF
.	TRBJ2-1	TRBV3-1	few	TGTGCCAGCAGCCAAGCTAGCGTCAATGAGCAGTTCTTC	CASSQASVNEQFF